The 29 T cell receptor beta chains listed next were all sequenced from one sample in a study of blood T cell repertoires in COVID-19. Sequenced by immunoSEQ multiplex PCR; TCRdb stores in-frame clones only, minus some. The table includes roughly 72,000 clones, just over 85% detected once. Sequenced sample: peripheral blood. These receptors all stem from a human donor in a cohort sampled during active COVID-19.

The V gene is TRBV5-4, the J gene TRBJ2-1; D perhaps matches TRBD2 (5 bases). The CDR3 loop spans 13 amino acids. Trimming pared 5 bases from V and 2 bases from J, leaving 8 bases between. Germline-derived CDR1 and CDR2 are SGHNT and YYREEE (reference sequence). Here the CDR3 DNA reads TGTGCCAGCAGAGGAGGTCCCTACAATGAGCAGTTCTTC. Protein sequence: CASRGGPYNEQFF.

This chain uses TRBV7-2 with TRBJ2-5, with 10 bases identical to TRBD2. The CDR3 consists of 18 residues. V lost 5 bases to trimming and J lost 7 bases; unmatched junction nucleotides: 19. Germline lookup yields CDR1 SGHTA and CDR2 FQGNSA. CDR3 in DNA: TGTGCCAGCAGCCCTCCGGCGAGCGGGGGGGTTCAGTCCGGGACCCAGTACTTC. The encoded protein is CASSPPASGGVQSGTQYF.

In this sample, this clone turned up once. DNA for the CDR3: TGCGCCAGCAGCTTGGGGCAGGGTAACACAGATACGCAGTATTTT. Its translation: CASSLGQGNTDTQYF. This chain connects TRBV5-1 to TRBJ2-3; a weak D match, TRBD1 (5 bases). The CDR3 is 15 residues long. Germline loops: CDR1 SGHRS, CDR2 YFSETQ. Trimming pared 0 bases from V and 2 bases from J, leaving 10 bases between.

The chain couples TRBV6-2 or TRBV6-3 to TRBJ2-1; D gene uncertain. The CDR3 has 14 residues. V lost 0 bases to trimming and J lost 1 base, with 4 bases between them. CDR1 is MNHEY and CDR2 is SVGEGT in the germline V gene. The CDR3 DNA follows: TGTGCCAGCAGTTACTCGTATTCCTACAATGAGCAGTTCTTC. Translated, it gives CASSYSYSYNEQFF.

The V call is TRBV7-9, the J call TRBJ2-5, with D perhaps TRBD2 (6 bases). The V end was cut by 5 bases, the J end by 5 bases, with 24 bases between. The germline V gene has CDR1 SEHNR and CDR2 FQNEAQ (reference sequence). This CDR3 contains 17 residues. CDR3 nucleotide sequence: TGTGCCAGCAGCACAAACCCCGACGGACCTGGGAGGGAGACCCAGTACTTC. This codes for CASSTNPDGPGRETQYF. Full variable domain (outside the CDR3, taken from reference TRBV7-9 and TRBJ2-5): DTGVSQNPRHKITKRGQNVTFRCDPISEHNRLYWYRQTLGQGPEFLTYFQNEAQLEKSRLLSDRFSAERPKGSFSTLEIQRTEQGDSAMYLCASSTNPDGPGRETQYFGPGTRLLVL.

The rearrangement links TRBV27 to TRBJ1-5, with 10 nucleotides matching TRBD1. The CDR3 runs 15 residues. The junction had 5 bases not matched to a gene; V was cut back by 8 bases and J by 1 base. CDR1 MNHEY and CDR2 SMNVEV come from the germline V gene (reference sequence). The CDR3 is CASPPGQGSNQPQHF. CDR3 bases: TGTGCCAGCCCACCGGGACAGGGGAGCAATCAGCCCCAGCATTTT.

The chain couples TRBV10-3 to TRBJ1-5; the match to TRBD1 covers 10 bases. CDR1 and CDR2 from the germline V gene are ENHRY and SYGVKD. CDR3 length equals 15 residues. J gave up 0 bases and V 10 bases, and 6 bases lay outside the gene matches. In nucleotides, the CDR3 is TGTGCCACCACCCGGGACAGGGGTAGCAATCAGCCCCAGCATTTT. It is translated as CATTRDRGSNQPQHF.

This chain joins TRBV11-3 and TRBJ2-2; D is possibly TRBD1 (6 bases). The CDR3 totals 17 residues. The germline CDR1 and CDR2 sequences are SGHNT and YENEEA. V was pared by 5 bases and J by 5 bases, with 21 bases between. CDR3 protein: CASSPRQADGWTGELFF. The CDR3 bases are TGTGCCAGCAGCCCTAGACAGGCGGATGGGTGGACCGGGGAGCTGTTTTTT.

CDR3: CAKRLAGAKGEQFF. DNA for the CDR3: TGTGCCAAGAGACTAGCGGGAGCAAAGGGGGAGCAGTTCTTC. V usage is TRBV2 and J usage is TRBJ2-1; 12 nucleotides align to TRBD2. This CDR3 is built from 14 residues. V was clipped by 10 bases and J by 10 bases; unmatched bases: 11. Germline V gives CDR1 SNHLY, CDR2 FYNNEI.

The rearrangement joins TRBV6-5 to TRBJ2-7; 9 bases fit TRBD1. This CDR3 comprises 13 residues. The ends lost 8 bases at V and 4 bases at J; junction bases unmatched: 6. Germline loops: CDR1 MNHEY, CDR2 SVGAGI. The CDR3 loop is CASRGTGSYEQYF. CDR3 bases: TGTGCCAGCCGCGGGACAGGGTCTTACGAGCAGTACTTC.

Note on this clone: Mismatch with germline at one junction end may stem from a read error. Here the CDR3 DNA reads TGTGCCTGGAGCCCCAGACGGAGCGGGACTAGCGGGTCCAAGATCTTC. Translation gives CAWSPRRSGTSGSKIF. The chain links TRBV30 to TRBJ2-1; 12 bases align to TRBD2. CDR1 is GTSNPN and CDR2 is SVGIG in the germline V gene (reference sequence). This CDR3 comprises 16 residues.

This chain links TRBV15 with TRBJ2-5; 9 bases agree with TRBD1. Losses at the gene ends were 4 bases for V and 1 base for J; bases not matched to a gene: 4. Germline V CDR1 and CDR2: LNHNV, YYDKDF (reference sequence). The CDR3 sequence is 15 residues long. CDR3 loop: CATSMTGGIQETQYF. As DNA, the CDR3 is TGTGCCACCAGCATGACAGGGGGTATCCAAGAGACCCAGTACTTC.

The V call is TRBV30, the J call TRBJ2-5, with 8 bases identical to TRBD1. Germline-derived CDR1 and CDR2 are GTSNPN and SVGIG (reference sequence). V shed 5 bases and J 3 bases; nucleotides not matched to a gene: 8. The CDR3 contains 14 residues. This chain's CDR3 is CAWEPGQGEETQYF. DNA for the CDR3: TGTGCCTGGGAACCCGGACAGGGAGAAGAGACCCAGTACTTC.

The V gene is TRBV5-1, the J gene TRBJ2-7; 8 nucleotides match TRBD1. Germline CDR1 is SGHRS and CDR2 is YFSETQ. The CDR3 has 16 residues. Trimming at V came to 4 bases and at J to 2 bases, leaving 11 bases not matched to a gene. This CDR3 reads CASSQRTPGGPYEQYF. The CDR3 nucleotides read TGCGCCAGCAGCCAACGGACTCCAGGGGGCCCCTACGAGCAGTACTTC. The entire variable domain, with the rest obtained from reference TRBV5-1 and TRBJ2-7, is as follows: KAGVTQTPRYLIKTRGQQVTLSCSPISGHRSVSWYQQTPGQGLQFLFEYFSETQRNKGNFPGRFSGRQFSNSRSEMNVSTLELGDSALYLCASSQRTPGGPYEQYFGPGTRLTVT.

The chain couples TRBV19 to TRBJ1-2; TRBD1 matches 9 bases. Trimming removed 5 bases from V and 5 bases from J; junction bases left unmatched: 9. Germline-derived CDR1 and CDR2 are LNHDA and SQIVND (reference sequence). This CDR3 is 15 amino acids long. The CDR3 coding sequence is TGTGCCAGTAGTCAACCGGGACAGGGAGTTTATGGCTACACCTTC. This codes for CASSQPGQGVYGYTF.

This rearrangement joins TRBV7-9 to TRBJ2-7, with 9 nucleotides matching TRBD1. CDR3 length: 14 residues. Germline V CDR1 and CDR2: SEHNR, FQNEAQ (reference sequence). Trimming removed 5 bases from V and 2 bases from J; junction bases left unmatched: 4. CDR3 protein: CASSAGTGTYEQYF. For the CDR3, the DNA is TGTGCCAGCAGCGCTGGGACAGGGACCTACGAGCAGTACTTC.

The DNA of the CDR3 is TGTGCCAGCAGCTTAGTCAGCGGGAACAATGAGCAGTTCTTC. Translated: CASSLVSGNNEQFF. This chain links TRBV7-2 with TRBJ2-1, with 7 bases identical to TRBD2. This CDR3 contains 14 residues. After removal of 1 base from V and 5 bases from J, the junction contained 2 bases not matched to a gene. The germline V gene encodes CDR1 SGHTA and CDR2 FQGNSA.

The chain links TRBV19 to TRBJ1-2; tentatively, D is TRBD1 (6 bases). The CDR3 contains 16 residues. Trimming took 6 bases from V and 0 from J, leaving 17 bases between them. Per germline, CDR1 LNHDA and CDR2 SQIVND (reference sequence). The CDR3 region is CASRPKTGYTNYGYTF. DNA for the CDR3: TGTGCCAGTAGACCCAAGACAGGTTATACTAACTATGGCTACACCTTC.

As DNA, the CDR3 is TGTGCCAGCAGGCTAGGGGAGGACACAGATACGCAGTATTTT. Amino acid sequence: CASRLGEDTDTQYF. This chain uses TRBV2 with TRBJ2-3; possible D gene TRBD2, 6 bases. Germline V CDR1 and CDR2: SNHLY, FYNNEI. The CDR3 is 14 amino acids. Trimming pared 6 bases from V and 2 bases from J, leaving 12 bases between.

V gene TRBV6-5 combines with J gene TRBJ2-3; 12 bases align to TRBD2. Losses at the gene ends were 6 bases for V and 5 bases for J; bases not matched to a gene: 6. This CDR3 spans 15 amino acids. Germline CDR1 MNHEY, CDR2 SVGAGI. CDR3 coding DNA: TGTGCCAGCAGGACTAGCGGGAGTTGGGGAGATACGCAGTATTTT. Protein: CASRTSGSWGDTQYF.

V gene TRBV11-3 combines with J gene TRBJ2-1, with 9 bases matching TRBD2. V shed 4 bases and J 2 bases; nucleotides not matched to a gene: 9. This CDR3 region has 17 residues. Looked up from germline, CDR1 is SGHNT and CDR2 is YENEEA. CDR3 bases: TGTGCCAGCAGCTCTTCTAGCGGGGAGAGGGCCTACAATGAGCAGTTCTTC. It translates to CASSSSSGERAYNEQFF.

The rearrangement links TRBV9 to TRBJ2-1; unclear D gene. Germline assignment: CDR1 SGDLS and CDR2 YYNGEE. V lost 2 bases to trimming and J lost 5 bases, with 14 bases between them. The CDR3 has 15 residues. The CDR3 DNA follows: TGTGCCAGCAGCGTGGAGATGGCCCGACACAATGAGCAGTTCTTC. Translated: CASSVEMARHNEQFF.

The CDR3 protein is CASSLGPGANYEQYF. DNA for the CDR3: TGTGCCAGCAGCTTAGGCCCTGGGGCAAACTACGAGCAGTACTTC. The chain recombines TRBV7-2 with TRBJ2-7, with TRBD1 as a possible D gene (5 bases). There are 15 residues in the CDR3. V was trimmed by 1 base and J by 3 bases, leaving 13 bases between them. Germline CDR1 is SGHTA and CDR2 is FQGNSA. The whole variable domain, remainder taken from reference TRBV7-2 and TRBJ2-7, is GAGVSQSPSNKVTEKGKDVELRCDPISGHTALYWYRQSLGQGLEFLIYFQGNSAPDKSGLPSDRFSAERTGGSVSTLTIQRTQQEDSAVYLCASSLGPGANYEQYFGPGTRLTVT.

The J gene is TRBJ1-1, the V gene TRBV3-1 (or the pseudogene TRBV3-2), with D tentatively TRBD1 (5 bases). Trimming cost V 4 bases and J 3 bases, with 18 bases left between them. Per germline, CDR1 LGHDT and CDR2 YNNKEL (reference sequence). This CDR3 is built from 16 residues. CDR3 region: CASSPVSAGPYTEAFF. For the CDR3, the DNA is TGTGCCAGCAGCCCAGTTTCTGCAGGGCCGTACACTGAAGCTTTCTTT.

The CDR3 reads CASRPGQRNEQYF. The DNA for the CDR3 is TGTGCCAGCAGGCCGGGACAGCGGAACGAGCAGTACTTC. The chain couples TRBV28 to TRBJ2-7; 7 positions agree with TRBD1. This CDR3 spans 13 amino acids. Germline V gives CDR1 MDHEN, CDR2 SYDVKM. Trimming at V came to 6 bases and at J to 5 bases, leaving 7 bases not matched to a gene.

This CDR3 is CSVRQYSNTEAFF. In DNA, the CDR3 is TGCAGCGTTAGACAATATTCGAACACTGAAGCTTTCTTT. This chain connects TRBV29-1 to TRBJ1-1; D is unresolved. The CDR3 has 13 residues. Looked up from germline, CDR1 is SQVTM and CDR2 is ANQGSEA. With 5 bases removed from V and 1 base from J, the gap between germline ends came to 11 bases.

This chain connects TRBV5-4 to TRBJ2-5; TRBD2 might be the D (6 bases). Trimming removed 5 bases at V and 4 bases at J, with 18 bases between. This CDR3 is 15 amino acids long. Germline loops: CDR1 SGHNT, CDR2 YYREEE (reference sequence). The CDR3 spells CASRAGTRKPETQYF. As DNA, the CDR3 is TGTGCCAGCAGAGCCGGGACTCGGAAGCCAGAGACCCAGTACTTC.

CDR3 sequence: CASTNTGVYEQFF. The CDR3 DNA reads as TGTGCCAGCACAAATACCGGGGTTTATGAGCAGTTCTTC. V gene TRBV7-2 combines with J gene TRBJ2-1; D is perhaps TRBD2 (5 bases). Trimming removed 7 bases from V and 8 bases from J, with 15 bases in between. There are 13 residues in the CDR3. The V gene's germline CDR1 is SGHTA and CDR2 FQGNSA.

This clone is a singleton in its sample. The chain is built from TRBV7-2 and TRBJ2-3; 14 nucleotides agree with TRBD2. The CDR3 covers 16 residues. Germline CDR1 reads SGHTA; CDR2 reads FQGNSA. V lost 5 bases and J lost 7; bases outside the gene matches: 8. The CDR3 DNA is TGTGCCAGCAGCACAGCCGGGACTAGCGGGAGAAATACGCAGTATTTT. Residues: CASSTAGTSGRNTQYF.